This T cell receptor (beta chain) was profiled in a study of radiation and T cells in renal cell carcinoma (dated by TCRdb to the early 2020s). For context, the study as a whole: The samples were obtained from a clinical trial, where primary renal cell carcinomas were treated with 15 Gy stereotactic body radiation therapy and then removed by nephrectomy 4 weeks afterward. In total, approximately 51 samples, comprising around 25 tumors and roughly 27 peripheral blood samples, were subjected to TCR beta sequencing. Across all 53 samples, under 5,000,000 unique CDR3 nucleotide sequences, encoding 2,658,974 unique CDR3 amino acid sequences, were identified. What the research found in general, with its limitations: Because pretreatment tumor biopsies were not available, the baseline intratumoral presence of clonotypes could not be determined. Dynamics of the blood repertoire were not tracked past 4 weeks after treatment. The single-armed trial design could not address effects of radiation dose or scheduling on the TCR repertoire. An increase in top tumor clonotypes in blood was observed from baseline to 2 weeks post-radiation, followed by contraction by 4 weeks, which was taken to suggest transient expansion of tumor-resident clones.

TCR beta libraries were generated from genomic DNA with the immunoSEQ kit, following the manufacturer's recommendations. To prepare the libraries, a first multiplex PCR with proprietary primers was run, followed by a second PCR that added unique barcodes, and a bead cleanup was done after each round. Each sample batch included a kit-provided positive control reaction and a negative control reaction. The final libraries underwent checking on an Agilent 4200 TapeStation D1000 ScreenTape, volumetric pooling, and quantification by qPCR. Sequencing was performed on an Illumina NextSeq500 using a MidOutput 150-cycle cartridge, with 156 Read1 cycles, 15 Index1 cycles, and the kit custom primers. The pooled library was loaded at 0.75 to 1 pM, and approximately 19% PhiX control was spiked in. Under the source paper's analysis protocol: Vendor-processed data were analyzed in R, with a clonotype defined as all T cells sharing the same CDR3 nucleotide sequence. In the clone abundance analyses, frequencies were normalized to the 10,000 most abundant clones in each sample. Public T cell clones, which averaged fewer than five per sample, were removed prior to analysis. Tumor-enriched clonotypes and baseline blood-enriched clonotypes were defined as those with an abundance difference of at least 32-fold between compartments. A beta-binomial differential abundance model was used to identify clonotypes that were expanded or contracted between blood time points. Similarity between tumor and blood repertoires was quantified using the Baroni-Urbani and Buser coefficient, and groups were compared with two-tailed Wilcoxon tests in R. TCRdb provides this immuneACCESS table in a form limited to in-frame rearrangements. Some clones are lacking; in checked studies, under half of them reflect an unresolved V gene, and why the rest are absent is not known. V and J calls and clone size are those listed in that table; D and trimming were worked out from the DNA. For this sample the table gives roughly 150,000 clones, of which roughly 90% were detected only once. Jointly, the top ten make up 13% of the sample.

As regards this clone: This clone's antigen is unknown. No base quality values were provided; no much bigger clone lies one nucleotide off.

V ends up 5 bases short and J 11 bases short, with an unmatched junction base count of 16. Looking up the germline V gene (reference sequence) yields CDR1 SEHNR and CDR2 FQNEAQ. The CDR3 contains 15 residues, cysteine and phenylalanine counted. Just the 45-base CDR3 DNA is kept, in frame starting at base 1. The intended sense of this specimen's time point label: blood 2 weeks post-SBRT. This specimen's treatment or condition label, per the study, means: 15 Gy SBRT to primary tumor, nephrectomy 4 weeks later. Serial peripheral blood from radiation-treated patients was sampled at baseline, 2 weeks and 4 weeks after SBRT to track tumor-enriched clonotypes. Renal cell carcinoma with clear cell pathology was present in all patients. Genomic DNA for TCR sequencing was prepared using the QIAamp DNA Blood Mini Kit (Qiagen). The analyses included just those samples that passed every quality control check.

This TCR was sampled from a woman in her fifties or sixties with renal cell carcinoma. Specimen: blood, collected from a patient whose treatment included radiotherapy and nephrectomy. Recombination connected TRBV7-9 to TRBJ2-7, with 9 central nucleotides matching TRBD1. At the DNA level, the sequence is TGTGCCAGCAGCCCGGGACAGGGCTTCTCTACGAGGGAGTACTTC. This gives the protein CASSPGQGFSTREYF. The entire variable domain, with the stretches around the CDR3 drawn from the reference TRBV7-9 and TRBJ2-7 proteins, is DTGVSQNPRHKITKRGQNVTFRCDPISEHNRLYWYRQTLGQGPEFLTYFQNEAQLEKSRLLSDRFSAERPKGSFSTLEIQRTEQGDSAMYLCASSPGQGFSTREYFGPGTRLTVT.